This passage covers 25 T cell receptor beta chains from one sample sequenced in a study of T cell responses to AZD1222 COVID-19 vaccine. TCRdb keeps only in-frame clones here, not all; method: immunoSEQ multiplex PCR. Of roughly 160,000 clones listed, around 92% are singletons. The source was peripheral blood, collected on day 0 of MenACWY control vaccination. The origin of the receptors is an adult in good health.

The rearrangement uses TRBV7-2 and TRBJ2-1; the D is unclear. The V gene's germline CDR1 is SGHTA and CDR2 FQGNSA. Trimming removed 5 bases from V and 12 bases from J, with 14 bases in between. The length of the CDR3 is 12 residues. CDR3 sequence reads: CASSLQYGVQFF. In DNA form, the CDR3 reads TGTGCCAGCAGCCTACAGTACGGCGTGCAGTTCTTC.

This clone was seen once. The chain uses TRBV19 and TRBJ2-3; D remains unclear. The CDR3 loop spans 13 amino acids. The V gene's germline CDR1 is LNHDA and CDR2 SQIVND (reference sequence). The V gene lost 0 bases and the J gene lost 9 bases, with 10 bases spanning the gap. CDR3 amino acids: CASSIDLGPTQYF. CDR3 DNA sequence: TGTGCCAGTAGTATAGATCTAGGCCCCACGCAGTATTTT.

This chain connects TRBV3-1 (or the pseudogene TRBV3-2) to TRBJ1-2, with TRBD1 as a possible D gene (5 bases). Germline values: CDR1 LGHDT, CDR2 YNNKEL (reference sequence). This CDR3 is built from 14 residues. Trimming stripped 0 bases from V and 4 bases from J, with 9 bases between. CDR3 DNA: TGTGCCAGCAGCCAAGATGGCGGGGGCTATGGCTACACCTTC. It codes for CASSQDGGGYGYTF.

V gene TRBV24-1 combines with J gene TRBJ1-2, with unresolved D. The V end was cut by 7 bases, the J end by 2 bases, with 10 bases between. The CDR3 covers 13 residues. Germline CDR1 reads KGHDR; CDR2 reads SFDVKD. The CDR3 DNA follows: TGTGCCACCAGCCGGGCCATAAACTATGGCTACACCTTC. Amino acid sequence: CATSRAINYGYTF.

The rearrangement links TRBV10-3 to TRBJ2-1, with 9 bases lining up with TRBD2. Per germline, CDR1 ENHRY and CDR2 SYGVKD. The CDR3 has 14 amino acids. V trimming: 11 bases; J trimming: 5 bases; junction bases outside the gene matches: 10. The CDR3 bases are TGTGCCTTAAGAGCGGGAGGAGCGGACAATGAGCAGTTCTTC. Amino acids: CALRAGGADNEQFF.

CDR3 coding DNA: TGTGCCAGTAGATTGTCAGGGGGCAATCAGCCCCAGCATTTT. Encoded protein: CASRLSGGNQPQHF. The chain carries TRBV19 and TRBJ1-5; D is perhaps TRBD1 (6 bases). The germline CDR1 and CDR2 sequences are LNHDA and SQIVND (reference sequence). This CDR3 has 14 amino acids. V lost 6 bases and J lost 2, with 11 bases in between. The variable domain in full, completed from reference TRBV19 and TRBJ1-5, reads DGGITQSPKYLFRKEGQNVTLSCEQNLNHDAMYWYRQDPGQGLRLIYYSQIVNDFQKGDIAEGYSVSREKKESFPLTVTSAQKNPTAFYLCASRLSGGNQPQHFGDGTRLSIL.

CDR3 region: CASSSTGLADYNEQFF. CDR3 DNA: TGTGCCAGCAGCTCTACCGGACTAGCGGATTACAATGAGCAGTTCTTC. The chain combines TRBV7-2 with TRBJ2-1, with 10 bases fitting TRBD2. Germline CDR1 SGHTA, CDR2 FQGNSA. The CDR3 sequence is 16 residues long. J lost 4 bases, V lost 4 bases, and 7 bases had no gene match. The complete variable domain, with remaining parts taken from reference TRBV7-2 and TRBJ2-1, reads GAGVSQSPSNKVTEKGKDVELRCDPISGHTALYWYRQSLGQGLEFLIYFQGNSAPDKSGLPSDRFSAERTGGSVSTLTIQRTQQEDSAVYLCASSSTGLADYNEQFFGPGTRLTVL.

The CDR3 here is CASSPGHSSDIQYF. The CDR3 coding sequence is TGTGCCAGCAGCCCCGGACATTCCTCAGACATTCAGTACTTC. The chain carries TRBV7-3 and TRBJ2-4; a weak D match, TRBD1 (5 bases). V gave up 5 bases and J gave up 8 bases, with 16 bases separating them. The CDR3 covers 14 residues. The V gene's germline CDR1 is SGHTA and CDR2 FQGTGA.

The CDR3 reads CASSGADRSSYNSPLHF. CDR3 DNA: TGCGCCAGCAGCGGGGCTGACAGGAGCTCCTATAATTCACCCCTCCACTTT. The chain recombines TRBV5-1 with TRBJ1-6; a possible D gene is TRBD1 (6 bases). CDR3 size: 17 residues. Trimming removed 4 bases at V and 0 bases at J, with 14 bases between. CDR1 is SGHRS, CDR2 YFSETQ, per germline.

The genes are TRBV7-2 and TRBJ1-1; D perhaps matches TRBD1 (6 bases). With 2 bases removed from V and 0 bases from J, the gap between germline ends came to 16 bases. This CDR3 comprises 17 residues. CDR1 and CDR2 (germline): SGHTA, FQGNSA. CDR3 sequence (DNA): TGTGCCAGCAGCTTAATTGGGGGGCCCGGTTTGAACACTGAAGCTTTCTTT. Protein: CASSLIGGPGLNTEAFF.

This clone was picked up a small number of times. The V gene is TRBV19, the J gene TRBJ1-5; the D is unclear. V was cut by 5 bases and J by 6 bases, with 17 bases left in between. Germline-derived CDR1 and CDR2 are LNHDA and SQIVND (reference sequence). There are 15 residues in the CDR3. This CDR3 reads CASSAGRGSGQPQHF. The CDR3 DNA sequence: TGTGCCAGTAGTGCCGGCCGGGGATCGGGTCAGCCCCAGCATTTT.

The chain carries TRBV15 and TRBJ2-1; 14 bases are a match to TRBD2. Trimming cost V 4 bases and J 7 bases; bases outside gene matches: 6. Germline CDR1 LNHNV, CDR2 YYDKDF (reference sequence). The CDR3 is made up of 16 amino acids. The CDR3 protein is CATSTLGLAGVNEQFF. The CDR3 bases are TGTGCCACCAGCACCTTGGGACTAGCGGGAGTTAATGAGCAGTTCTTC.

The CDR3 region has the DNA TGTGCCAGCAGCCCAGTAGGTAGGGGTAGCTCCTACAATGAGCAGTTCTTC. This sequence encodes CASSPVGRGSSYNEQFF. This chain joins TRBV7-3 and TRBJ2-1, with D perhaps matching TRBD1 (5 bases). Germline assignment: CDR1 SGHTA and CDR2 FQGTGA. CDR3 length: 17 amino acids. V was clipped by 5 bases and J by 0 bases, with 17 bases between them.

V is TRBV15 and J is TRBJ1-1, with D uncertain. There are 15 residues in the CDR3. CDR1 is LNHNV and CDR2 is YYDKDF in the germline V gene (reference sequence). Trimming removed 0 bases from V and 4 bases from J, with 12 bases in between. The CDR3 bases are TGTGCCACCAGCAGAGACAGGTCCCTTCTCACTGAAGCTTTCTTT. It yields the protein CATSRDRSLLTEAFF.

The chain is built from TRBV19 and TRBJ2-1, with 14 bases matching TRBD2. Unmatched junction bases numbered 11, after V lost 7 bases and J lost 9 bases. Germline V gene data show CDR1 as LNHDA and CDR2 as SQIVND (reference sequence). The CDR3 covers 16 residues. The CDR3 sequence is CASTHLGLAGGAEQFF. The CDR3 bases are TGTGCCAGTACCCATCTCGGACTAGCGGGAGGTGCTGAGCAGTTCTTC.

This clone was seen just once. The chain recombines TRBV5-5 with TRBJ1-6; D is unclear. V shed 1 base and J shed 7 bases, with 9 bases lying between them. CDR1 SGHKS and CDR2 YYEKEE come from the germline V gene (reference sequence). The CDR3 totals 14 residues. The CDR3 nucleotides are TGTGCCAGCAGCTTGTTTACCTTAAATTCACCCCTCCACTTT. It is translated as CASSLFTLNSPLHF. The full variable domain, with the rest looked up from reference TRBV5-5 and TRBJ1-6, is DAGVTQSPTHLIKTRGQQVTLRCSPISGHKSVSWYQQVLGQGPQFIFQYYEKEERGRGNFPDRFSARQFPNYSSELNVNALLLGDSALYLCASSLFTLNSPLHFGNGTRLTVT.

This chain joins TRBV30 and TRBJ1-2; D unresolved. Per the germline V gene, CDR1 is GTSNPN and CDR2 is SVGIG (reference sequence). The CDR3 sequence is 13 residues long. V shed 2 bases and J shed 3 bases, with 10 bases lying between them. CDR3 amino acids: CAWSYGGDYGYTF. The CDR3 region has the DNA TGTGCCTGGAGTTACGGAGGAGACTATGGCTACACCTTC.

This clone was detected a few times. The V call is TRBV6-5, the J call TRBJ1-1; D is uncertain. V lost 4 bases to trimming and J lost 1 base, with 7 bases between them. CDR1 is MNHEY, CDR2 SVGAGI, per germline. The CDR3 consists of 13 residues. For the CDR3, the DNA is TGTGCCAGCAGTTTGTACACGAACACTGAAGCTTTCTTT. It encodes CASSLYTNTEAFF.

V and J are TRBV6-2 or TRBV6-3 and TRBJ2-5; 13 nucleotides line up with TRBD2. The CDR3 sequence is 15 residues long. Trimming at V came to 6 bases and at J to 4 bases, leaving 5 bases not matched to a gene. The germline gives CDR1 MNHEY, CDR2 SVGEGT. The CDR3 nucleotides are TGTGCCAGCAGCCAACTAGCGGGAGGGTCAGAGACCCAGTACTTC. Amino acid sequence: CASSQLAGGSETQYF.

The chain has TRBV30 and TRBJ1-2; no clear D gene. Trimming took 3 bases from V and 3 from J, leaving 2 bases between them. The CDR3 has 10 residues. Germline assignment: CDR1 GTSNPN and CDR2 SVGIG (reference sequence). The CDR3 coding sequence is TGTGCCTGGAGGGACTATGGCTACACCTTC. This encodes CAWRDYGYTF.

In this sample, this clone turned up a few times. This chain links TRBV19 with TRBJ2-5, with TRBD2 matching over 11 bases. Germline V gene data show CDR1 as LNHDA and CDR2 as SQIVND (reference sequence). V lost 2 bases and J lost 5; bases outside the gene matches: 4. The CDR3 contains 15 residues. CDR3 region: CASSISSGRWETQYF. Written as DNA, the CDR3 is TGTGCCAGTAGTATATCTAGCGGGAGGTGGGAGACCCAGTACTTC.

The chain links TRBV6-5 to TRBJ1-2; 9 nucleotides agree with TRBD1. Trimming took 1 base from V and 0 from J; bases not matched to a gene: 3. The germline V gene encodes CDR1 MNHEY and CDR2 SVGAGI. The CDR3 spans 16 residues. For the CDR3, the DNA is TGTGCCAGCAGTTACTGGGGGACAGGGACTAACTATGGCTACACCTTC. Translation: CASSYWGTGTNYGYTF.

V gene TRBV27 combines with J gene TRBJ2-1; tentative D call: TRBD1 (6 bases). This CDR3 has 16 residues. V lost 6 bases and J lost 2, with 17 bases in between. Germline CDR1 reads MNHEY; CDR2 reads SMNVEV (reference sequence). CDR3 protein: CASSSRRTVPYNEQFF. In DNA form, the CDR3 reads TGTGCCAGCAGCTCGAGGCGGACAGTCCCCTACAATGAGCAGTTCTTC.

V and J are TRBV15 and TRBJ1-1; D possibly corresponds to TRBD1 (6 bases). Germline CDR1 reads LNHNV; CDR2 reads YYDKDF (reference sequence). The CDR3 covers 15 residues. The ends were cut back, 3 bases at V and 5 bases at J, with 16 bases in the middle. DNA for the CDR3: TGTGCCACCAGCAGCGTACAGGGAGTTCTTACTGAAGCTTTCTTT. This sequence encodes CATSSVQGVLTEAFF.

This sequence joins TRBV6-5 and TRBJ1-1; the D is unclear. The CDR3 extends over 11 amino acids. Germline V gene sequence: CDR1 MNHEY, CDR2 SVGAGI. V shed 8 bases and J shed 5 bases, with 9 bases lying between them. CDR3 sequence (DNA): TGTGCCAGCCTTATGACTACTGAAGCTTTCTTT. It codes for CASLMTTEAFF.